What follows are 30 T cell receptor beta chains derived from one specimen sequenced in a study of T cell repertoires in cytomegalovirus infection (dated by TCRdb to between 2017 and 2020). The intended sense of this specimen's treatment or condition label: in vitro stimulation with specific CMV peptide epitopes to enrich CMV-specific T cells. Which antigens these TCRs recognize remains unknown. These reads were obtained on an Illumina HiSeq 1500. TCRdb handled the public reads itself, with Q25 trimming in fastp and clone calling in MiXCR, and kept productive beta chains. Identical CDR3 protein sequences are pooled into one entry, listed with their most common genes and DNA. This sample comprises 370,000 or so distinct CDR3 sequences, roughly 36% of them detected only once. Roughly 13% of the sample belongs to the ten largest clones. This specimen consisted of cultured PBMCs, obtained from culture after CMV antigen stimulation. The source of these receptors is a human donor in good health (CMV status not recorded). Some clones in this sample may be carry-over from other donors' samples.

The chain uses TRBV7-2 and TRBJ2-7; 11 bases agree with TRBD2. Germline CDR1 and CDR2: SGHTA and FQGNSA. The CDR3 sequence is 11 residues long. CDR3 loop: CASSILAGDPV. In DNA form, the CDR3 reads TGTGCCAGCAGCATACTAGCGGGAGATCCCGTC.

The chain has TRBV6-6 and TRBJ2-3, with TRBD2 matching 11 bases. The germline V gene encodes CDR1 MNHNY and CDR2 SVGAGI (reference sequence). The trim removed 6 bases at V and 4 bases at J, leaving 6 bases unmatched. The CDR3 is 15 amino acids. The CDR3 sequence is CASSPVAGGPDTQYF. The CDR3 nucleotides are TGTGCCAGCAGCCCAGTAGCGGGAGGGCCAGATACGCAGTATTTT.

J is TRBJ2-1 and V is TRBV25-1, with TRBD2 matching 13 bases. Germline values: CDR1 MGHDK, CDR2 SYGVNS. V lost 4 bases to trimming and J lost 0 bases; unmatched junction nucleotides: 15. The CDR3 loop spans 21 amino acids. The CDR3 DNA reads TGTGCCAGCAGTGGGGCCCCGGGGACTAGCGGGACTTTGGGCTCCTACAATGAGCAGTTCTTC. It specifies CASSGAPGTSGTLGSYNEQFF.

The chain has TRBV7-2 and TRBJ2-3; TRBD2 agrees at 11 bases. The germline V gene encodes CDR1 SGHTA and CDR2 FQGNSA. This CDR3 region has 17 residues. V dropped 5 bases and J dropped 5; count of bases not matched to a gene: 12. CDR3 loop: CASSRGLAATQKDTQYF. In DNA form, the CDR3 reads TGTGCCAGCAGCAGGGGACTAGCGGCAACCCAAAAAGATACGCAGTATTTT.

This clonotype has just a few counts. This sequence joins TRBV12-3 or TRBV12-4 and TRBJ2-1; D possibly corresponds to TRBD1 (5 bases). The V gene lost 10 bases and the J gene lost 6 bases, with 19 bases spanning the gap. This CDR3 spans 14 amino acids. The CDR3 nucleotides are TGTGCCACCAGCAGGGCGACCGCCGTCAATGAGCAGTTCTTC. Encoded protein: CATSRATAVNEQFF.

V usage is TRBV30 and J usage is TRBJ1-5; weak D call: TRBD1 (5 bases). With 0 bases removed from V and 4 bases from J, the gap between germline ends came to 16 bases. There are 16 residues in the CDR3. Germline CDR1 is GTSNPN and CDR2 is SVGIG (reference sequence). The chain's CDR3 is CAWSVGEGGGNQPQHF. CDR3 sequence (DNA): TGTGCCTGGAGTGTAGGGGAGGGAGGTGGTAATCAGCCCCAGCATTTT.

This clonotype was picked up many times. This rearrangement joins TRBV7-3 to TRBJ2-1, with a possible D match to TRBD1 (6 bases). Germline assignment: CDR1 SGHTA and CDR2 FQGTGA. This CDR3 is built from 15 residues. V lost 6 bases and J 4 bases, leaving 16 bases between the germline ends. In DNA form, the CDR3 reads TGTGCCAGCAGTCTTTATGACGGGACATACAATGAGCAGTTCTTC. It translates to CASSLYDGTYNEQFF.

This CDR3 is CAISQTPGLALGNEQFF. The DNA for the CDR3 is TGTGCCATCAGCCAGACTCCGGGACTAGCGTTAGGTAATGAGCAGTTCTTC. The chain couples TRBV10-3 to TRBJ2-1; 10 nucleotides align to TRBD2. V shed 6 bases, J shed 7 bases, and the junction held 15 bases outside the gene matches. CDR3 length equals 17 residues. Germline-derived CDR1 and CDR2 are ENHRY and SYGVKD.

Of note for this clonotype: No conserved phenylalanine or tryptophan ends this CDR3, so it is likely a read error. The chain couples TRBV20-1 to TRBJ2-7; D is undetermined. Trimming stripped 6 bases from V and 6 bases from J, with 9 bases between. The CDR3 consists of 10 residues. The germline gives CDR1 DFQATT, CDR2 SNEGSKA (reference sequence). The chain's CDR3 is CSALTPEQYL. DNA for the CDR3: TGCAGTGCCCTAACCCCCGAGCAGTACCTC.

The chain recombines TRBV19 with TRBJ2-7; D is possibly TRBD1 (7 bases). Trimming removed 1 base at V and 4 bases at J, with 14 bases between. Germline CDR1 and CDR2: LNHDA and SQIVND (reference sequence). CDR3 size: 15 residues. The chain's CDR3 is CASSIAGDSRYEQYV. The CDR3 coding sequence is TGTGCCAGTAGTATAGCGGGGGACAGCCGGTACGAGCAGTACGTC.

There are a few counts of this clonotype. This sequence joins TRBV19 and TRBJ1-5, with 9 nucleotides matching TRBD1. V lost 8 bases, J lost 7 bases, and 6 bases stayed unmatched. Looked up from germline, CDR1 is LNHDA and CDR2 is SQIVND (reference sequence). The CDR3 loop spans 13 amino acids. The CDR3 sequence is CASDGTGLQPQHF. DNA for the CDR3: TGTGCCAGTGATGGGACAGGGTTACAGCCCCAGCATTTT.

The chain combines TRBV11-2 with TRBJ1-5; possibly TRBD1 for D (6 bases). The CDR3 totals 14 residues. With 5 bases removed from V and 3 bases from J, the gap between germline ends came to 11 bases. CDR1 SGHAT and CDR2 FQNNGV come from the germline V gene. The CDR3 region has the DNA TGTGCCAGCAGCGTACAGGGATACAATCAGCCCCAGCATTTT. It translates to CASSVQGYNQPQHF.

The V gene is TRBV12-3 or TRBV12-4, the J gene TRBJ2-1; 8 nucleotides match TRBD2. This CDR3 contains 16 residues. Unmatched junction bases numbered 16, after V lost 6 bases and J lost 9 bases. CDR3 sequence (DNA): TGTGCCAGCAGAGTAAGGACCAGCGGGAGAGGGGGTGAGCAGTTCTTC. Amino acid sequence: CASRVRTSGRGGEQFF.

This clonotype was found a few times. J is TRBJ1-3 and V is TRBV7-2, with a possible D match to TRBD1 (6 bases). Germline CDR1 reads SGHTA; CDR2 reads FQGNSA. Trimming cost V 5 bases and J 0 bases, with 14 bases left between them. The CDR3 has 16 amino acids. CDR3 amino acids: CASSPEQGRSGNTIYF. In nucleotides, the CDR3 is TGTGCCAGCAGCCCAGAGCAGGGGCGCTCTGGAAACACCATATATTTT. The full variable domain, its missing parts supplied by reference TRBV7-2 and TRBJ1-3, is GAGVSQSPSNKVTEKGKDVELRCDPISGHTALYWYRQSLGQGLEFLIYFQGNSAPDKSGLPSDRFSAERTGGSVSTLTIQRTQQEDSAVYLCASSPEQGRSGNTIYFGEGSWLTVV.

The rearrangement uses TRBV9 and TRBJ2-3; either TRBD1 or TRBD2 may supply D (7 bases each). The V gene lost 3 bases and the J gene lost 2 bases, with 16 bases spanning the gap. CDR1 and CDR2 from the germline V gene are SGDLS and YYNGEE. The CDR3 length is 16 residues. The CDR3 region is CASSAGGTEPTDTQYF. In DNA form, the CDR3 reads TGTGCCAGCAGCGCCGGGGGGACAGAGCCCACAGATACGCAGTATTTT.

The chain carries TRBV27 and TRBJ2-5; 11 bases fit TRBD2. V was clipped by 6 bases and J by 3 bases; unmatched bases: 9. This CDR3 has 16 amino acids. Per the germline V gene, CDR1 is MNHEY and CDR2 is SMNVEV (reference sequence). CDR3 nucleotide sequence: TGTGCCAGCAGCTCGGTAGCGGGACTAGCGGAAGAGACCCAGTACTTC. It is translated as CASSSVAGLAEETQYF.

This clonotype was counted only a few times. The chain combines TRBV19 with TRBJ2-3; D gene ambiguous. V was shortened by 1 base and J by 4 bases, with 12 bases between the two germline ends. Germline CDR1 reads LNHDA; CDR2 reads SQIVND (reference sequence). The CDR3 contains 15 residues. As DNA, the CDR3 is TGTGCCAGTAGTATAGGAACCCGAGGTGCAGATACGCAGTATTTT. Translated: CASSIGTRGADTQYF.

The chain couples TRBV12-3 or TRBV12-4 to TRBJ1-3; no clear D gene. This CDR3 has 12 amino acids. Trimming removed 8 bases from V and 1 base from J, with 6 bases in between. The CDR3 nucleotides read TGTGCCAGCCTGGGGTCTGGAAACACCATATATTTT. Protein sequence: CASLGSGNTIYF.

This clonotype was counted at least ten times. This chain uses TRBV7-8 with TRBJ1-5, with D unresolved. CDR1 and CDR2 from the germline V gene are SGHVS and FQNEAQ. The CDR3 has 13 residues. V shed 4 bases and J shed 1 base, with 5 bases lying between them. This CDR3 reads CASSWNSNQPQHF. The CDR3 DNA is TGTGCCAGCAGCTGGAACAGCAATCAGCCCCAGCATTTT.

This clonotype was seen a few times. J is TRBJ2-1 and V is TRBV9; the match to TRBD2 covers 13 bases. Looked up from germline, CDR1 is SGDLS and CDR2 is YYNGEE. The CDR3 contains 15 residues. V lost 9 bases, J lost 9 bases, and 12 bases stayed unmatched. CDR3 bases: TGTGCCACCGCCTCTGGACTAGCGGGAGTAGGTGAGCAGTTCTTC. Translation gives CATASGLAGVGEQFF.

This clonotype has a count of ten or more. The chain couples TRBV12-3 or TRBV12-4 to TRBJ2-6; maybe TRBD2 (6 bases). Trimming took 0 bases from V and 2 from J, leaving 8 bases between them. The CDR3 length is 16 residues. The DNA of the CDR3 is TGTGCCAGCAGTTTAGCGGGAGGTCCTGGGGCCAACGTCCTGACTTTC. It codes for CASSLAGGPGANVLTF.

The chain has TRBV7-3 and TRBJ2-1; 16 positions match TRBD2. The CDR3 length is 19 residues. The junction had 14 bases not matched to a gene; V was cut back by 5 bases and J by 7 bases. CDR1 and CDR2 from the germline V gene are SGHTA and FQGTGA. Written as DNA, the CDR3 is TGTGCCAGCAGCCTTATGGGGGGACTAGCGGGAGGGCCTTCGAATGAGCAGTTCTTC. This codes for CASSLMGGLAGGPSNEQFF.

A few counts support this clonotype. The chain uses TRBV19 and TRBJ2-1; 8 nucleotides align to TRBD1. V lost 1 base to trimming and J lost 3 bases; unmatched junction nucleotides: 8. Germline CDR1 and CDR2: LNHDA and SQIVND (reference sequence). This CDR3 is built from 17 residues. This chain's CDR3 is CASSIAEGQGGYNEQFF. The CDR3 DNA sequence: TGTGCCAGTAGTATAGCGGAAGGACAGGGAGGCTACAATGAGCAGTTCTTC.

This clonotype was counted a few times. The chain has TRBV6-2 or TRBV6-3 and TRBJ2-1; the D gene could be TRBD1 or TRBD2 (5 bases each). The CDR3 length is 14 residues. Germline V lookup: CDR1 MNHEY, CDR2 SVGEGT. Deletions cut 4 bases from V and 3 bases from J, with 10 bases between. The DNA for the CDR3 is TGTGCCAGCAGTTCGGGACCGAACTACAATGAGCAGTTCTTC. Residues: CASSSGPNYNEQFF.

This clonotype has a handful of counts. The chain recombines TRBV10-3 with TRBJ2-1; D ambiguous. CDR1 is ENHRY, CDR2 SYGVKD, per germline. The V gene lost 4 bases and the J gene lost 5 bases, with 21 bases spanning the gap. The CDR3 contains 17 residues. CDR3 residues: CAISVSADPSVDNEQFF. Written as DNA, the CDR3 is TGTGCCATCAGTGTCAGCGCCGACCCCTCCGTCGACAATGAGCAGTTCTTC.

This clonotype was seen only a few times. The V call is TRBV19, the J call TRBJ2-7; 7 bases align to TRBD2. Per germline, CDR1 LNHDA and CDR2 SQIVND (reference sequence). This CDR3 comprises 11 residues. The V segment lost 9 bases and the J segment 6 bases; nucleotides outside the gene matches: 5. CDR3 loop: CASREAAEQYF. The CDR3 DNA sequence: TGTGCCAGCCGGGAGGCGGCCGAGCAGTACTTC.

This clonotype occurred a few times. The chain is built from TRBV3-1 and TRBJ2-5, with 9 bases lining up with TRBD1. V trimming: 2 bases; J trimming: 4 bases; junction bases outside the gene matches: 2. The CDR3 spans 14 residues. Germline CDR1 reads LGHDT; CDR2 reads YNNKEL (reference sequence). CDR3 in amino acids: CASSQTGGIETQYF. DNA of the CDR3: TGTGCCAGCAGCCAAACAGGGGGCATAGAGACCCAGTACTTC.

The CDR3 region is CASRTFDSPNYGYTF. The CDR3 nucleotides are TGTGCCAGCAGGACCTTCGACAGCCCTAACTATGGCTACACCTTC. The V call is TRBV12-3 or TRBV12-4, the J call TRBJ1-2, with a tentative D call TRBD1 (5 bases). V lost 6 bases to trimming and J lost 0 bases, with 14 bases between them. CDR3 length: 15 amino acids.

The chain links TRBV27 to TRBJ1-6, with D unclear. Germline lookup yields CDR1 MNHEY and CDR2 SMNVEV (reference sequence). V was trimmed by 0 bases and J by 9 bases, leaving 6 bases between them. This CDR3 contains 13 residues. CDR3 loop: CASSLSWSSPLHF. The CDR3 bases are TGTGCCAGCAGTTTATCCTGGAGTTCACCCCTCCACTTT.

The rearrangement uses TRBV4-3 and TRBJ2-1; D is undetermined. Germline V gene sequence: CDR1 LGHNA, CDR2 YSLEER. Trimming removed 0 bases from V and 4 bases from J, with 7 bases in between. This CDR3 region has 14 residues. CDR3 sequence: CASSQDGGYNEQFF. Written as DNA, the CDR3 is TGCGCCAGCAGCCAAGATGGTGGGTACAATGAGCAGTTCTTC.